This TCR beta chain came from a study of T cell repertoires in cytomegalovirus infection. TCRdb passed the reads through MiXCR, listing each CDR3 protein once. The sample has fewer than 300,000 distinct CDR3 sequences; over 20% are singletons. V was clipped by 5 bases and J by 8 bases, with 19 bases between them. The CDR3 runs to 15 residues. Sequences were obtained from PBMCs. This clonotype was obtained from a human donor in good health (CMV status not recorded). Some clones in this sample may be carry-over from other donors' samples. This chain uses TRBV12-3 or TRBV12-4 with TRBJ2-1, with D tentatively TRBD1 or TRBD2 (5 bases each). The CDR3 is CASSIRDPRIDEQFF. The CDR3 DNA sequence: TGTGCCAGCAGTATCCGGGACCCCAGGATCGATGAGCAGTTCTTC.